The text below deals with one T cell receptor (beta chain). Its antigen remains unidentified. The method was immunoSEQ multiplex PCR; TCRdb's version includes in-frame clones alone and lacks a portion of them. The table includes 20,000 to 30,000 clones, 60% to 85% detected once. The CDR3 runs to 15 residues. V shed 0 bases and J shed 6 bases, with 15 bases lying between them. Germline V CDR1 and CDR2: SGHRS, YFSETQ. This sample is part of a study of OX40 agonist ivuxolimab in advanced cancers. Study summary: The study enrolled dose-escalation patients with hepatocellular carcinoma, melanoma, renal cell or head and neck cancer. Of mixed ages from about 23 to 90 and averaging about 65 years, the group was around 78% male. Broader study findings: Compared with CD4+, CD8+ T cells on average had more expanded clones.

The sample consisted of CD4+ or CD8+ T cells sorted from blood, taken in a trial of the OX40 agonist ivuxolimab. The TCR comes from an adult with an advanced solid tumor such as melanoma, head and neck, liver or kidney cancer. This sequence joins TRBV5-1 and TRBJ1-1; possible D gene TRBD1, 5 bases. CDR3 sequence: CASSLVGSQGAEAFF. CDR3 nucleotides: TGCGCCAGCAGCTTGGTAGGATCCCAGGGCGCTGAAGCTTTCTTT.